These 21 T cell receptor beta chains were sequenced from one sample in a study of T-cell reconstitution after alpha-beta-depleted transplantation in children (dated by TCRdb to 2016 to 2018). What the treatment or condition label conveys for this sample: allogeneic hematopoietic cell transplantation with graft depleted of TCRalphabeta T cells and CD19 B cells. The library was made by PCR. Instrument on record: Illumina HiSeq 2500. To normalize quantification of the TCRbeta repertoire, the TCR libraries were built with molecular barcoding that relied on unique molecular identifiers. TCRdb redid the processing of the public reads, applying fastp at Q25 and MiXCR, and retained in-frame beta chains. Each CDR3 protein appears once, grouped with its most common genes and DNA. Counted in this sample were fewer than 750,000 distinct CDR3 sequences; more than 20% of them appeared once. Approximately 33% of the sample rests with the top ten.

This material consisted of PBMCs, taken before TCRalphabeta/CD19-depleted stem cell transplant. All receptors come from a boy less than two years old with Wiskott-Aldrich syndrome, due to receive a stem cell transplant.

The J gene is TRBJ1-5, the V gene TRBV20-1, with TRBD1 matching 9 bases. Germline V lookup: CDR1 DFQATT, CDR2 SNEGSKA (reference sequence). V lost 1 base and J lost 0; bases outside the gene matches: 4. This CDR3 is built from 16 residues. In DNA form, the CDR3 reads TGCAGTGCTAGAGTGACAGGGGGGTTTAGCAATCAGCCCCAGCATTTT. This encodes CSARVTGGFSNQPQHF.

The chain is built from TRBV7-2 and TRBJ2-3; the D gene is possibly TRBD1 (6 bases). Germline lookup yields CDR1 SGHTA and CDR2 FQGNSA. The CDR3 is 13 amino acids. Between the trimmed V and J ends, which lost 6 bases and 6 bases, there was a span of 13 bases. The CDR3 DNA sequence: TGTGCCAGCAGTTACAGGGATATCGATACGCAGTATTTT. Translated: CASSYRDIDTQYF.

This clonotype was counted only a few times. In nucleotides, the CDR3 is TGCAGTGCTACGGGAGGAGGGTACAATGAGCAGTTCTTC. Protein sequence: CSATGGGYNEQFF. The J gene is TRBJ2-1, the V gene TRBV20-1, with TRBD2 matching 7 bases. The V and J ends lost 4 bases and 4 bases, in that order; junction bases with no gene match: 4. CDR3 length: 13 residues. Germline V CDR1 and CDR2: DFQATT, SNEGSKA (reference sequence).

This clonotype was observed a handful of times. The rearrangement links TRBV5-5 to TRBJ2-1; 8 bases are shared with TRBD2. This CDR3 region has 14 residues. J lost 2 bases, V lost 5 bases, and 3 bases had no gene match. Germline CDR1 reads SGHKS; CDR2 reads YYEKEE (reference sequence). This CDR3 reads CASSKTSAYNEQFF. The CDR3 region has the DNA TGTGCCAGCAGTAAGACTAGCGCCTACAATGAGCAGTTCTTC.

This clonotype has more than one count but fewer than ten. This sequence joins TRBV10-3 and TRBJ2-3; TRBD2 matches at 10 bases. CDR1 and CDR2 (germline): ENHRY, SYGVKD. The CDR3 is 15 residues long. Trimming at V came to 3 bases and at J to 5 bases, leaving 5 bases not matched to a gene. CDR3: CAISDPWTSGDTQYF. As DNA, the CDR3 is TGTGCCATCAGTGACCCCTGGACTAGCGGAGATACGCAGTATTTT.

V is TRBV7-6 and J is TRBJ2-2, with 7 bases matching TRBD1. Germline assignment: CDR1 SGHVS and CDR2 FNYEAQ. This CDR3 has 15 residues. The V and J ends lost 5 bases and 4 bases, in that order; junction bases with no gene match: 7. CDR3 sequence (DNA): TGTGCCAGCAGCCCCTACAGGGGTGCCACCGGGGAGCTGTTTTTT. This sequence encodes CASSPYRGATGELFF.

The chain recombines TRBV20-1 with TRBJ2-5; 8 bases fit TRBD1. This CDR3 is 12 amino acids long. The V gene's germline CDR1 is DFQATT and CDR2 SNEGSKA (reference sequence). After removal of 5 bases from V and 5 bases from J, the junction contained 4 bases not matched to a gene. The CDR3 region has the DNA TGCAGTGCTCCAGGGGGCGGGGAGACCCAGTACTTC. This encodes CSAPGGGETQYF.

V is TRBV5-1 and J is TRBJ2-4; D may be TRBD2 (6 bases). Trimming removed 0 bases from V and 8 bases from J, with 18 bases in between. The CDR3 consists of 16 residues. Germline-derived CDR1 and CDR2 are SGHRS and YFSETQ. The chain's CDR3 is CASSLAGDGSVDIQYF. CDR3 coding DNA: TGCGCCAGCAGCTTGGCGGGAGACGGGAGTGTCGACATTCAGTACTTC.

The rearrangement links TRBV18 to TRBJ2-7; the D gene is possibly TRBD2 (5 bases). Germline CDR1 reads KGHSH; CDR2 reads LQKENI. The V and J ends lost 3 bases and 0 bases respectively, with 12 bases between them. This CDR3 region has 15 residues. The CDR3, as DNA: TGTGCCAGCTCACCCATACTTAGCGTCTCCTACGAGCAGTACTTC. The encoded protein is CASSPILSVSYEQYF.

In its sample, this clonotype was seen a few times. The chain employs TRBV6-5 and TRBJ1-1; 9 bases are a match to TRBD1. Germline values: CDR1 MNHEY, CDR2 SVGAGI. The CDR3 has 14 amino acids. Unmatched junction bases numbered 8, after V lost 6 bases and J lost 6 bases. DNA of the CDR3: TGTGCCAGCAGCCCCGGGACAGGGAAGGCTGAAGCTTTCTTT. It codes for CASSPGTGKAEAFF.

The sample holds a few counts of this clonotype. This rearrangement joins TRBV2 to TRBJ1-5, with D unclear. Germline lookup yields CDR1 SNHLY and CDR2 FYNNEI. Trimming left V 4 bases short and J 3 bases short, with 4 bases between. The CDR3 loop spans 12 amino acids. The CDR3 is CASSGNNQPQHF. Written as DNA, the CDR3 is TGTGCCAGCAGTGGTAACAATCAGCCCCAGCATTTT.

This clonotype was observed a few times. The J gene is TRBJ2-4, the V gene TRBV20-1; maybe TRBD2 (5 bases). CDR1 DFQATT and CDR2 SNEGSKA come from the germline V gene (reference sequence). This CDR3 spans 13 amino acids. V was pared by 7 bases and J by 2 bases, with 12 bases between. CDR3 in DNA: TGCAGTGGGCTCGGAGGAACCAAAAACATTCAGTACTTC. Its translation: CSGLGGTKNIQYF.

The chain combines TRBV30 with TRBJ1-1; 11 bases match TRBD1. After removal of 7 bases from V and 4 bases from J, the junction contained 5 bases not matched to a gene. This CDR3 is 13 amino acids long. Per germline, CDR1 GTSNPN and CDR2 SVGIG (reference sequence). CDR3 amino acids: CASRTGGSTEAFF. CDR3 coding DNA: TGTGCCTCCCGGACAGGGGGCTCCACTGAAGCTTTCTTT.

This clonotype was seen a few times. This rearrangement joins TRBV25-1 to TRBJ2-1; no definite D call. CDR1 is MGHDK, CDR2 SYGVNS, per germline. Deletions cut 4 bases from V and 3 bases from J, with 10 bases between. This CDR3 region has 14 residues. The CDR3 here is CASSADRRYNEQFF. The CDR3 coding sequence is TGTGCCAGCAGTGCGGACCGGCGCTACAATGAGCAGTTCTTC. The variable domain in full, with the rest retrieved from reference TRBV25-1 and TRBJ2-1, is EADIYQTPRYLVIGTGKKITLECSQTMGHDKMYWYQQDPGMELHLIHYSYGVNSTEKGDLSSESTVSRIRTEHFPLTLESARPSHTSQYLCASSADRRYNEQFFGPGTRLTVL.

This clonotype was seen only a few times. The chain carries TRBV5-1 and TRBJ2-3, with D possibly matching TRBD2 (5 bases). Per the germline V gene, CDR1 is SGHRS and CDR2 is YFSETQ. The V end was cut by 6 bases, the J end by 1 base, with 12 bases between. The CDR3 loop spans 14 amino acids. The CDR3 spells CASTVGLRTDTQYF. The DNA of the CDR3 is TGCGCCAGCACCGTCGGACTGCGCACAGATACGCAGTATTTT.

The V call is TRBV10-1, the J call TRBJ2-7; 16 nucleotides align to TRBD2. From germline, CDR1 is WNHNN and CDR2 SYGVQD (reference sequence). This CDR3 spans 17 amino acids. V lost 6 bases and J lost 0; bases outside the gene matches: 5. CDR3 amino acids: CASSSGTSGRASYEQYF. The CDR3, as DNA: TGCGCCAGCAGCTCCGGGACTAGCGGGAGGGCCTCCTACGAGCAGTACTTC.

The genes are TRBV7-9 and TRBJ2-1, with TRBD2 matching 8 bases. Germline CDR1 and CDR2: SEHNR and FQNEAQ (reference sequence). This CDR3 region has 14 residues. V lost 5 bases and J lost 4; bases outside the gene matches: 4. The CDR3 sequence is CASSTREGYNEQFF. CDR3 nucleotides: TGTGCCAGCAGCACCCGGGAGGGTTACAATGAGCAGTTCTTC. Using reference TRBV7-9 and TRBJ2-1 for the parts outside the CDR3, the full variable domain is DTGVSQNPRHKITKRGQNVTFRCDPISEHNRLYWYRQTLGQGPEFLTYFQNEAQLEKSRLLSDRFSAERPKGSFSTLEIQRTEQGDSAMYLCASSTREGYNEQFFGPGTRLTVL.

This clonotype has more than one count but fewer than ten. The chain combines TRBV6-1 with TRBJ2-7, with D possibly being TRBD1 (6 bases). The CDR3 runs to 14 residues. Germline V lookup: CDR1 MNHNS, CDR2 SASEGT. V was cut by 6 bases and J by 1 base, with 13 bases left in between. The CDR3 DNA follows: TGTGCCAGCAGAACTTACAGGGCTTCCTACGAGCAGTACTTC. Its translation: CASRTYRASYEQYF.

This chain uses TRBV7-9 with TRBJ1-1; no clear D. The CDR3 totals 11 residues. CDR1 SEHNR and CDR2 FQNEAQ come from the germline V gene (reference sequence). The V end lost 6 bases, the J end lost 9 bases, and 11 bases lay between the germline ends. CDR3 residues: CASSIAGQAFF. CDR3 DNA: TGTGCCAGCAGTATTGCCGGTCAAGCTTTCTTT.

This clonotype was observed many times. This chain connects TRBV5-1 to TRBJ2-5; the D is unclear. Trimming shortened V by 0 bases and J by 3 bases, and 3 bases separated the two germline ends. This CDR3 region has 12 residues. In germline, CDR1 is SGHRS, CDR2 YFSETQ. Written as DNA, the CDR3 is TGCGCCAGCAGCTTGGGGAAAGAGACCCAGTACTTC. Its protein product is CASSLGKETQYF.

V gene TRBV10-1 combines with J gene TRBJ2-1; 9 nucleotides agree with TRBD2. V was pared by 6 bases and J by 9 bases, with 6 bases of the junction left unmatched. Germline V gives CDR1 WNHNN, CDR2 SYGVQD (reference sequence). This CDR3 contains 13 residues. CDR3 region: CASRAGGVGEQFF. CDR3 bases: TGCGCCAGCAGGGCGGGAGGGGTCGGTGAGCAGTTCTTC.